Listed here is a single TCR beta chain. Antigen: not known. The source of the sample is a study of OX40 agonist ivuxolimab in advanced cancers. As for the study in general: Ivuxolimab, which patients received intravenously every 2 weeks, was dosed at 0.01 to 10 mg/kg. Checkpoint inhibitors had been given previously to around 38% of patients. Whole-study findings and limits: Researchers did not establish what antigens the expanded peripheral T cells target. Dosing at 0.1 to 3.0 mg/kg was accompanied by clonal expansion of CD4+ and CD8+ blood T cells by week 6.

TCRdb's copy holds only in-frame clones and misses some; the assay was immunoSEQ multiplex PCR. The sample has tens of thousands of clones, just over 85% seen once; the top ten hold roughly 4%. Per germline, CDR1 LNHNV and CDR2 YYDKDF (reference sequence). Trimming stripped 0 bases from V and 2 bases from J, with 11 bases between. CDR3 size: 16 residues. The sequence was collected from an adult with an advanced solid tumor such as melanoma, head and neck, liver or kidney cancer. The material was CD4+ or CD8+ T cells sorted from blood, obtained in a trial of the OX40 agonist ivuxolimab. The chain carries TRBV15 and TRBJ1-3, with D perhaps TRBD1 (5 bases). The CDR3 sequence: CATSRDVGVAGNTIYF. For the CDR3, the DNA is TGTGCCACCAGCAGAGATGTAGGGGTTGCTGGAAACACCATATATTTT.